This T cell receptor beta chain was profiled in a study of T cell therapy after organ transplantation. Indicated time point: 4-8 weeks after completion of therapy. The repertoire was sequenced with immunoSEQ multiplex PCR; TCRdb's copy has only in-frame clones and lacks some. Of 3,500 or so clones listed, nearly 70% are singletons. This clone was counted between two and nine times. Its antigen remains unknown. CDR1 and CDR2 from the germline V gene are MNHNY and SVGAGI (reference sequence). The V and J ends lost 8 bases and 7 bases, in that order; junction bases with no gene match: 16. The CDR3 runs to 15 residues.

J is TRBJ1-2 and V is TRBV6-6; TRBD1 agrees at 7 bases. This sequence was found in a human patient who had received a solid organ transplant and had CMV disease. Some T cells may originate from the graft donor. The sequencing here drew on CD8+ T cells from blood, taken after autologous CMV-specific T cell therapy. The CDR3: CASALQTGSSGGYTF. The CDR3 DNA follows: TGTGCCAGCGCCCTACAGACAGGGTCTAGCGGTGGCTACACCTTC.